These 9 T cell receptor beta chains originate from one sample sequenced in a study of regulatory T cells in long-lasting Graves disease. Time point of the sample: newly diagnosed GD, antithyroid drugs for less than 3 months. PBMCs were the source of the RNA used for TCR sequencing. The TCR beta library used iRepertoire HTBI primers with Arm-PCR amplification of CDR3. A single record per CDR3 protein comes from TCRdb applying MiXCR to the multiplex PCR reads. The table lists about 530,000 distinct CDR3 sequences, about 15% of them singletons. These data are also associated with another study on T cells in Graves' hyperthyroidism and ophthalmopathy.

Sequencing used peripheral blood mononuclear cells (PBMCs), obtained at new diagnosis, from a patient treated with antithyroid drugs. The receptors come from a woman aged 40-60 years with Graves disease.

This clonotype was seen a handful of times. The chain has TRBV5-6 and TRBJ2-1, with 11 bases aligning to TRBD2. There are 14 residues in the CDR3. Trimming removed 2 bases from V and 14 bases from J; junction bases left unmatched: 9. Looked up from germline, CDR1 is SGHDT and CDR2 is YYEEEE. CDR3 in amino acids: CASSFGLAGGHEFF. The DNA of the CDR3 is TGTGCCAGCAGCTTCGGCCTAGCGGGGGGCCATGAGTTCTTC. Together with reference TRBV5-6 and TRBJ2-1, the CDR3 gives the full variable domain: DAGVTQSPTHLIKTRGQQVTLRCSPKSGHDTVSWYQQALGQGPQFIFQYYEEEERQRGNFPDRFSGHQFPNYSSELNVNALLLGDSALYLCASSFGLAGGHEFFGPGTRLTVL.

The sample holds many counts of this clonotype. The chain combines TRBV6-1 with TRBJ1-1; the D is unclear. Trimming pared 7 bases from V and 1 base from J, leaving 13 bases between. This CDR3 has 14 residues. Germline V gene lookup returns CDR1 MNHNS and CDR2 SASEGT. CDR3 amino acids: CASTPLGPNTEAFF. CDR3 nucleotides: TGTGCCAGCACCCCACTTGGCCCGAACACTGAAGCTTTCTTT.

This clonotype has at least ten counts. The rearrangement uses TRBV29-1 and TRBJ1-1; D not certain. V shed 5 bases and J shed 2 bases, with 12 bases lying between them. In germline, CDR1 is SQVTM, CDR2 ANQGSEA. The CDR3 spans 13 residues. CDR3 DNA: TGCAGCGTTAAAGGAGGGCCCAACACTGAAGCTTTCTTT. Amino acid sequence: CSVKGGPNTEAFF.

This clonotype occurred many times. This chain links TRBV9 with TRBJ1-2; D gene uncertain. This CDR3 has 15 residues. Germline V gene sequence: CDR1 SGDLS, CDR2 YYNGEE. V was trimmed by 0 bases and J by 1 base, leaving 10 bases between them. CDR3 DNA: TGTGCCAGCAGCGTAGGATCCCTTGGTAACTATGGCTACACCTTC. It is translated as CASSVGSLGNYGYTF.

This clonotype was detected only a few times. The chain joins TRBV7-9 to TRBJ2-2, with 8 bases identical to TRBD1. V dropped 3 bases and J dropped 2; count of bases not matched to a gene: 8. This CDR3 region has 17 residues. Germline CDR1 SEHNR, CDR2 FQNEAQ (reference sequence). CDR3 protein: CASSLGDRGFNTGELFF. The CDR3 DNA is TGTGCCAGCAGCTTGGGAGACAGGGGATTCAACACCGGGGAGCTGTTTTTT.

Remarks on this clonotype: This likely stems from a read error, as it lies one base from a far larger clone. This chain joins TRBV28 and TRBJ2-3; the D is unclear. CDR1 and CDR2 (germline): MDHEN, SYDVKM. The CDR3 runs to 17 residues. The V gene lost 6 bases and the J gene lost 2 bases, with 21 bases spanning the gap. CDR3 bases: TGTGCCAGCAGCTTGGATCCTGTAAGCCAGGCCACAGATACGCAGTATTTT. This translates into CASSLDPVSQATDTQYF.

The chain recombines TRBV10-2 with TRBJ2-5; the D gene is possibly TRBD1 (6 bases). CDR3 length: 14 residues. Looked up from germline, CDR1 is WSHSY and CDR2 is SAAADI. Trimming shortened V by 6 bases and J by 0 bases, and 11 bases separated the two germline ends. CDR3 amino acids: CASRPNRDQETQYF. The CDR3 bases are TGCGCCAGCAGGCCAAACAGGGACCAAGAGACCCAGTACTTC.

This clonotype was recorded many times. The rearrangement links TRBV7-9 to TRBJ1-1, with 9 bases matching TRBD1. The CDR3 totals 19 residues. Per germline, CDR1 SEHNR and CDR2 FQNEAQ (reference sequence). Trimming cost V 5 bases and J 1 base; bases outside gene matches: 17. The CDR3 sequence: CASSIPGQGTAGTNTEAFF. The CDR3 nucleotides read TGTGCCAGCAGCATACCGGGACAGGGAACTGCGGGTACGAACACTGAAGCTTTCTTT. Filled out from reference TRBV7-9 and TRBJ1-1, the complete variable domain reads DTGVSQNPRHKITKRGQNVTFRCDPISEHNRLYWYRQTLGQGPEFLTYFQNEAQLEKSRLLSDRFSAERPKGSFSTLEIQRTEQGDSAMYLCASSIPGQGTAGTNTEAFFGQGTRLTVV.

This clonotype showed up many times. The V and J genes are TRBV20-1 and TRBJ1-2, with 7 nucleotides matching TRBD1. The trim removed 3 bases at V and 0 bases at J, leaving 4 bases unmatched. CDR3 length equals 14 residues. Per germline, CDR1 DFQATT and CDR2 SNEGSKA (reference sequence). CDR3 bases: TGCAGTGCTAGGGGGGACAGTTCTAACTATGGCTACACCTTC. Its protein product is CSARGDSSNYGYTF.